The present T cell receptor (beta chain) was sequenced within a study of blood T cell repertoires in COVID-19. Across the study: The origin of the acute and convalescent COVID-19 samples was the United States, Italy and Spain. The analysed material was cDNA or gDNA that came from T cells, B-cell-depleted T cells, or PBMCs.

CDR3 length: 15 amino acids. The V end was cut by 2 bases, the J end by 1 base, with 10 bases between. Per the germline V gene, CDR1 is LGHDT and CDR2 is YNNKEL (reference sequence). In the original workflow: Reference gene primer amplification yielded estimated nucleated cell counts. The protocol was immunoSEQ multiplex PCR, while the TCRdb copy is restricted to in-frame clones and leaves out a portion. The DNA was the basis for D and trimming; V, J and clone size are from that table. The data contain around 170,000 clones, roughly 86% of them seen just once; the ten biggest clones take up under 3.5%.

Sequencing used peripheral blood. The chain links TRBV3-1 (or the pseudogene TRBV3-2) to TRBJ2-3; D gene uncertain. The source of this sequence is a woman younger than 45 with active or convalescent COVID-19. The CDR3 DNA reads as TGTGCCAGCAGCCAAAACTATAAGGGCACAGATACGCAGTATTTT. This sequence encodes CASSQNYKGTDTQYF.